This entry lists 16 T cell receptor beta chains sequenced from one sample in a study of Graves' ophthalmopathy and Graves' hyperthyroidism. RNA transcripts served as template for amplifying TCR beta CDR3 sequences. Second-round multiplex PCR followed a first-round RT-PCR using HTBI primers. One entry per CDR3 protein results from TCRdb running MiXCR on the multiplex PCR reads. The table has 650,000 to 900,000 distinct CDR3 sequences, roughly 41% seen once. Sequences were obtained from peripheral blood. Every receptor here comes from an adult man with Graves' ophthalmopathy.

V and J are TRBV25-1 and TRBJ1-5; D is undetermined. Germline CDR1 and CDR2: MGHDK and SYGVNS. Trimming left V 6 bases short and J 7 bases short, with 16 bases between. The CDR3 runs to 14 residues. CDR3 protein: CASRPSGVWQPQHF. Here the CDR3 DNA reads TGTGCCAGCAGGCCGTCCGGGGTTTGGCAGCCCCAGCATTTT.

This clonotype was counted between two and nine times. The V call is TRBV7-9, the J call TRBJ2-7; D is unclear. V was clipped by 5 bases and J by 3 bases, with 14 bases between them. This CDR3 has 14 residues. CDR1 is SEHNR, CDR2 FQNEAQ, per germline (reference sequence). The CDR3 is CASSPEYGIYEQYF. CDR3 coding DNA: TGTGCCAGCAGCCCCGAGTATGGTATCTACGAGCAGTACTTC.

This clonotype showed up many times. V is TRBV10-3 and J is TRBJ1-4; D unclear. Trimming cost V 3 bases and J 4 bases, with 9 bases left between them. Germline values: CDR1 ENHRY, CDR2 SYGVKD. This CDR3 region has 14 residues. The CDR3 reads CAISDSADNEKLFF. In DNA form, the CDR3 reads TGTGCCATCAGTGATTCGGCTGATAATGAAAAACTGTTTTTT.

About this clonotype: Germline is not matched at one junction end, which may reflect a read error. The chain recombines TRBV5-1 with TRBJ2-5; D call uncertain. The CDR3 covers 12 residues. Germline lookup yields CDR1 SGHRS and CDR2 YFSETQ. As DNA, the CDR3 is TGCGCCAGCAGCGCCGACCAAGAGACCCGGTACTTC. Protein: CASSADQETRYF. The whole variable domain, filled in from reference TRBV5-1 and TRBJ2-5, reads KAGVTQTPRYLIKTRGQQVTLSCSPISGHRSVSWYQQTPGQGLQFLFEYFSETQRNKGNFPGRFSGRQFSNSRSEMNVSTLELGDSALYLCASSADQETRYFGPGTRLLVL.

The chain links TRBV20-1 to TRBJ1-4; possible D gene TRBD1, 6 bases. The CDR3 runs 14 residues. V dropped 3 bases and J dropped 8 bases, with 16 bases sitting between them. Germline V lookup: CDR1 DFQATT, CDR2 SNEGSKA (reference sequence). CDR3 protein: CSASYGGQLEKLFF. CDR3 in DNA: TGCAGTGCTAGCTACGGGGGACAATTAGAAAAACTGTTTTTT.

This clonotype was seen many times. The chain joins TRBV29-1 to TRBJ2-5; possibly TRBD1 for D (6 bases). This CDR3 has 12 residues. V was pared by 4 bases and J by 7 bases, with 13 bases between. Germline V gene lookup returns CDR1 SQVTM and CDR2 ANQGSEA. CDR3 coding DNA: TGCAGCGTTGGGCAGGGGATGGGGACCCAGTACTTC. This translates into CSVGQGMGTQYF. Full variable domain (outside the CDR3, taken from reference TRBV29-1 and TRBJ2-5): SAVISQKPSRDICQRGTSLTIQCQVDSQVTMMFWYRQQPGQSLTLIATANQGSEATYESGFVIDKFPISRPNLTFSTLTVSNMSPEDSSIYLCSVGQGMGTQYFGPGTRLLVL.

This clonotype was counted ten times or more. This CDR3 is CASSPRDWLQTQYF. DNA of the CDR3: TGTGCCAGCAGCCCCCGGGACTGGCTGCAGACCCAGTACTTC. The V and J genes are TRBV14 and TRBJ2-5; TRBD2 might be the D (6 bases). The CDR3 spans 14 residues. V lost 4 bases to trimming and J lost 6 bases, with 15 bases between them. Germline V gene lookup returns CDR1 SGHDN and CDR2 FVKESK.

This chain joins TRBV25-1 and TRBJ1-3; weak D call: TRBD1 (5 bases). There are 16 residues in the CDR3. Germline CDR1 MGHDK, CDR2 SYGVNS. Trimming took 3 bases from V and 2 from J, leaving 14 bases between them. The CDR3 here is CASSDPGSGTGNTIYF. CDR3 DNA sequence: TGTGCCAGCAGTGATCCAGGGAGTGGCACTGGAAACACCATATATTTT.

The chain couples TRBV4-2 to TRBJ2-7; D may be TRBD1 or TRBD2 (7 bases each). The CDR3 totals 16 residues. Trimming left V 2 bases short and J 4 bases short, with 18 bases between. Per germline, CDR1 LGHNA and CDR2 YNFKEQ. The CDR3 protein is CASSQSLAGGGYEQYF. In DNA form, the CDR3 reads TGTGCCAGCAGCCAATCTTTGGCAGGGGGGGGTTACGAGCAGTACTTC.

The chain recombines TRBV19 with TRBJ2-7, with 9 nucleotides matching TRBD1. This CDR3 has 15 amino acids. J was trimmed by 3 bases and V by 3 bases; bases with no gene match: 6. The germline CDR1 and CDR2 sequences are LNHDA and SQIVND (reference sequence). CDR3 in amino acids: CASSMKPGQGYEQYF. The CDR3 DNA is TGTGCCAGTAGTATGAAGCCGGGACAGGGCTACGAGCAGTACTTC.

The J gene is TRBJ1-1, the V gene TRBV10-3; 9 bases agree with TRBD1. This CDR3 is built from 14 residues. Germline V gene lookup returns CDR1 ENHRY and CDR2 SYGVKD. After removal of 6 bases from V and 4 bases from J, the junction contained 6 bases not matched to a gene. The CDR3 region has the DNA TGTGCCATCAGCCAACAGGGGGCTGGCACTGAAGCTTTCTTT. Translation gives CAISQQGAGTEAFF.

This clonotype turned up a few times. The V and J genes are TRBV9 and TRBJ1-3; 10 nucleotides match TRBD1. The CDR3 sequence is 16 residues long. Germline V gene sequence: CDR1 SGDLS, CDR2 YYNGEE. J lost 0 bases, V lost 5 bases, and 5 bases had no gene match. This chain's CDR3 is CASSETGGPSGNTIYF. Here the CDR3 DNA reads TGTGCCAGCAGTGAGACAGGGGGCCCCTCTGGAAACACCATATATTTT.

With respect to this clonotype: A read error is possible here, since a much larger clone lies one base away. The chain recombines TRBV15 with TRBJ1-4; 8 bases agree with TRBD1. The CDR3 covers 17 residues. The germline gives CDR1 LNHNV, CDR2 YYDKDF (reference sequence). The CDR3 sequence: CATSRDQGAPSNEELFF. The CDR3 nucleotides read TGTGCCACCAGCAGAGATCAGGGGGCGCCCTCAAATGAAGAACTGTTTTTT. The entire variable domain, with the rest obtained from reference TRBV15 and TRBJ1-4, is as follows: DAMVIQNPRYQVTQFGKPVTLSCSQTLNHNVMYWYQQKSSQAPKLLFHYYDKDFNNEADTPDNFQSRRPNTSFCFLDIRSPGLGDTAMYLCATSRDQGAPSNEELFFGSGTQLSVL.

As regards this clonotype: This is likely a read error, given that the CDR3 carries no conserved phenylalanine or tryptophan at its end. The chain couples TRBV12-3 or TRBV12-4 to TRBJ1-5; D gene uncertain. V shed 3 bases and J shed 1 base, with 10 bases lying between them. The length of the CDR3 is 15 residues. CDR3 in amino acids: CASSLGGSSNQPQHL. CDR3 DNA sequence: TGTGCCAGCAGTTTGGGTGGGTCGAGCAATCAGCCCCAGCATCTT.

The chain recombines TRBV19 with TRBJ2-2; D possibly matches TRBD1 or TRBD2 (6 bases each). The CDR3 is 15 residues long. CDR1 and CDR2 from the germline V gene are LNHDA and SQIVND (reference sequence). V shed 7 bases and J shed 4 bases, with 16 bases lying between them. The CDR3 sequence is CASNGRGQGTGELFF. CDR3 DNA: TGTGCCAGTAATGGCCGGGGGCAAGGCACCGGGGAGCTGTTTTTT.

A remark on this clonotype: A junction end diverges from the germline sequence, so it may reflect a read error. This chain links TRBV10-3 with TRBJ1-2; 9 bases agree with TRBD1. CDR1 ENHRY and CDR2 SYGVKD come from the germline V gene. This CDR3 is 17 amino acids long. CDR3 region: CASSEVTWGTGQYGYTF. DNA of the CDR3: TGTGCCAGCAGTGAAGTTACTTGGGGGACAGGGCAATATGGCTACACCTTC.